The 11 T cell receptor beta chains reported below all come from one sample, sequenced in a study of shared clonotypes between healthy human individuals. Sequencing used immunoSEQ multiplex PCR; TCRdb keeps in-frame clones, though not all of them. Of 800,000 to 950,000 clones listed, 96% are singletons. CD45RO-negative, CCR7-selected cells formed the naive CD8 fraction, which excluded terminally differentiated effector memory CD45RA+ cells. The sequencing input was naive CD8+ T cells sorted from blood. Every receptor here comes from a man in his thirties or forties in good health.

The chain joins TRBV27 to TRBJ1-5; 7 bases align to TRBD1. The CDR3 contains 15 residues. V lost 5 bases and J lost 2; bases outside the gene matches: 6. Looked up from germline, CDR1 is MNHEY and CDR2 is SMNVEV (reference sequence). The CDR3 bases are TGTGCCAGCAGTGGGGACAGTTCAGGCAATCAGCCCCAGCATTTT. Its translation is CASSGDSSGNQPQHF.

The chain employs TRBV11-1 and TRBJ2-7; 10 bases fit TRBD1. Losses at the gene ends were 3 bases for V and 3 bases for J; bases not matched to a gene: 2. CDR1 is SGHAT, CDR2 FQDESV, per germline (reference sequence). The CDR3 contains 14 residues. CDR3 sequence reads: CASSFGTGVYEQYF. CDR3 coding DNA: TGTGCCAGCAGCTTCGGGACAGGGGTCTACGAGCAGTACTTC.

J is TRBJ2-7 and V is TRBV5-1; unclear D gene. CDR1 is SGHRS and CDR2 is YFSETQ in the germline V gene. V was clipped by 1 base and J by 1 base, with 9 bases between them. There are 14 residues in the CDR3. CDR3 loop: CASSLYDGSYEQYF. CDR3 nucleotide sequence: TGCGCCAGCAGCTTGTATGACGGATCCTACGAGCAGTACTTC. Supplemented by reference TRBV5-1 and TRBJ2-7, the full variable domain reads KAGVTQTPRYLIKTRGQQVTLSCSPISGHRSVSWYQQTPGQGLQFLFEYFSETQRNKGNFPGRFSGRQFSNSRSEMNVSTLELGDSALYLCASSLYDGSYEQYFGPGTRLTVT.

The gene calls are TRBV5-5 and TRBJ1-3; D gene unclear. The V end lost 1 base, the J end lost 8 bases, and 10 bases lay between the germline ends. Germline CDR1 is SGHKS and CDR2 is YYEKEE (reference sequence). CDR3 length equals 13 residues. Here the CDR3 DNA reads TGTGCCAGCAGCTTGCTTCTCGGCCACACCATATATTTT. It specifies CASSLLLGHTIYF. The full variable domain, with the rest looked up from reference TRBV5-5 and TRBJ1-3, is DAGVTQSPTHLIKTRGQQVTLRCSPISGHKSVSWYQQVLGQGPQFIFQYYEKEERGRGNFPDRFSARQFPNYSSELNVNALLLGDSALYLCASSLLLGHTIYFGEGSWLTVV.

This clone has a single count. V gene TRBV7-7 combines with J gene TRBJ2-2, with 7 bases fitting TRBD2. V was clipped by 0 bases and J by 5 bases; unmatched bases: 6. Looked up from germline, CDR1 is SSHAT and CDR2 is FNYEAQ (reference sequence). This CDR3 contains 16 residues. CDR3 in DNA: TGTGCCAGCAGCTTAGCTAACGGGGAGGGGACCGGGGAGCTGTTTTTT. Its protein is CASSLANGEGTGELFF.

The CDR3 DNA sequence: TGTGCCAGTAGTATTGGGGGACGCTCCTACGAGCAGTACTTC. This encodes CASSIGGRSYEQYF. The V call is TRBV19, the J call TRBJ2-7; the D call may be TRBD1 or TRBD2 (5 bases each). This CDR3 contains 14 residues. Germline CDR1 is LNHDA and CDR2 is SQIVND (reference sequence). V was shortened by 3 bases and J by 0 bases, with 9 bases between the two germline ends.

The chain combines TRBV29-1 with TRBJ1-4; possible D gene TRBD1, 6 bases. V lost 4 bases to trimming and J lost 0 bases, with 24 bases between them. The CDR3 contains 19 residues. Germline CDR1 and CDR2: SQVTM and ANQGSEA. In DNA, the CDR3 is TGCAGCGTTGCCGTACCGTTAACAGGGCCCGAGGCAACTAATGAAAAACTGTTTTTT. Its protein is CSVAVPLTGPEATNEKLFF.

CDR3 region: CASTRYRDRRIFSGNTIYF. The CDR3 DNA is TGTGCCAGCACCCGATACCGGGACAGGAGAATCTTCTCTGGAAACACCATATATTTT. The V gene is TRBV7-6, the J gene TRBJ1-3, with 8 bases that match TRBD1. Germline V gives CDR1 SGHVS, CDR2 FNYEAQ. Germline trimming cut 7 bases from V and 0 bases from J; bases unmatched to any gene: 17. The CDR3 totals 19 residues.

V and J are TRBV27 and TRBJ1-5; 8 bases match TRBD1. J was trimmed by 9 bases and V by 7 bases; bases with no gene match: 11. The CDR3 runs 14 residues. Germline assignment: CDR1 MNHEY and CDR2 SMNVEV (reference sequence). The CDR3 region has the DNA TGTGCCAGCAATTCTCAGGGGGCGGGGGGGCCCCAGCATTTT. Translation gives CASNSQGAGGPQHF.

This clone has a single count. This sequence joins TRBV5-5 and TRBJ2-7, with D perhaps TRBD1 (6 bases). Trimming stripped 0 bases from V and 2 bases from J, with 15 bases between. Per the germline V gene, CDR1 is SGHKS and CDR2 is YYEKEE (reference sequence). The CDR3 is 16 amino acids. The CDR3 DNA reads TGTGCCAGCAGCTTGGCCCCAGGGGTTCCTACCTACGAGCAGTACTTC. Translating gives CASSLAPGVPTYEQYF.

This chain uses TRBV5-4 with TRBJ2-7; 10 nucleotides match TRBD1. Trimming removed 2 bases from V and 2 bases from J; junction bases left unmatched: 7. The CDR3 sequence is 16 residues long. CDR1 and CDR2 (germline): SGHNT, YYREEE (reference sequence). The CDR3 nucleotides are TGTGCCAGCAGCTTAGACCCGGGACAGGGGACCTACGAGCAGTACTTC. This gives the protein CASSLDPGQGTYEQYF.